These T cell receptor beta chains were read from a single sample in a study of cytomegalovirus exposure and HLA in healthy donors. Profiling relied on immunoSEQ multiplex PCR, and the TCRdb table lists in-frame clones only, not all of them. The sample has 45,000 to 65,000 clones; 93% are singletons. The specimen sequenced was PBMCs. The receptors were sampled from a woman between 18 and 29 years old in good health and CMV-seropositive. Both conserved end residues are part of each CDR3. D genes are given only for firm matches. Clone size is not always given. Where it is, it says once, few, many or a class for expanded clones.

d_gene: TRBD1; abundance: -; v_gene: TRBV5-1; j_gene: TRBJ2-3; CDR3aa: CASSLGQAEGDTQYF; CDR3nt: TGCGCCAGCAGCTTAGGACAGGCTGAGGGGGATACGCAGTATTTT
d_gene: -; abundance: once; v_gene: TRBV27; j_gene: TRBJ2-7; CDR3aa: CASSTYQGSLVEQYF; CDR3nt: TGTGCCAGCAGTACGTATCAGGGGTCCTTAGTTGAGCAGTACTTC
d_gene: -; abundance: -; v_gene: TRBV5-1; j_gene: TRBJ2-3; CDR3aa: CASSPGTYPSTDTQYF; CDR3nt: TGCGCCAGCAGCCCGGGGACTTATCCTAGCACAGATACGCAGTATTTT
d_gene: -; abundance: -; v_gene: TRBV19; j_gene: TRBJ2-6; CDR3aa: CASSITGGTRGANVLTF; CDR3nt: TGTGCCAGTAGTATAACTGGGGGGACCCGAGGGGCCAACGTCCTGACTTTC
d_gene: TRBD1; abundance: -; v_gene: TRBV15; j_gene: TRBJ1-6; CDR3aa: CATSRGDRGISPLHF; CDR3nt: TGTGCCACCAGCAGAGGAGACAGGGGGATTTCACCCCTCCACTTT
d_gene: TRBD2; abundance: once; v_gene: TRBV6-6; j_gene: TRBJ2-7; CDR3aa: CASSYPSIGGAYEQYF; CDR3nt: TGTGCCAGCAGTTACCCGTCGATCGGGGGGGCCTACGAGCAGTACTTC
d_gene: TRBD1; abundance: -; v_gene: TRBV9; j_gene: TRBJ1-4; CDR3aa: CASSSGGATNEKLFF; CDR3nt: TGTGCCAGCAGTTCAGGGGGCGCAACTAATGAAAAACTGTTTTTT
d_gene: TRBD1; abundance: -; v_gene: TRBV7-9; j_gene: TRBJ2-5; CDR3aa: CASSLRNRGETQYF; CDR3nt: TGTGCCAGCAGCTTAAGGAACAGGGGAGAGACCCAGTACTTC
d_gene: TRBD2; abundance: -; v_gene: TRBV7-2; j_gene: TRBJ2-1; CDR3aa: CASSLGTSRYNEQFF; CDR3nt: TGTGCCAGCAGCTTGGGGACTAGTAGGTACAATGAGCAGTTCTTC
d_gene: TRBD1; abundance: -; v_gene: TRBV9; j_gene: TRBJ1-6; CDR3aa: CASGDRDNSPLHF; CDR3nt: TGTGCCAGTGGGGACAGGGATAATTCACCCCTCCACTTT
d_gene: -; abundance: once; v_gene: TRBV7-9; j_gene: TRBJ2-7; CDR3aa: CASSSSGVPSYEQYF; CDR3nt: TGTGCCAGCAGCTCCTCGGGTGTCCCCTCCTACGAGCAGTACTTC
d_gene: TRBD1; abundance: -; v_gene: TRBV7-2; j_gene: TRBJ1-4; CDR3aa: CASSLARTGGFEKLFF; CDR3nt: TGTGCCAGCAGCTTAGCCCGGACAGGGGGCTTTGAAAAACTGTTTTTT
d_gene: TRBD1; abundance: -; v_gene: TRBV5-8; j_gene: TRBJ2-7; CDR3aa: CASSPTGGEGYEQYF; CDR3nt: TGTGCCAGCAGCCCGACAGGGGGCGAGGGCTACGAGCAGTACTTC